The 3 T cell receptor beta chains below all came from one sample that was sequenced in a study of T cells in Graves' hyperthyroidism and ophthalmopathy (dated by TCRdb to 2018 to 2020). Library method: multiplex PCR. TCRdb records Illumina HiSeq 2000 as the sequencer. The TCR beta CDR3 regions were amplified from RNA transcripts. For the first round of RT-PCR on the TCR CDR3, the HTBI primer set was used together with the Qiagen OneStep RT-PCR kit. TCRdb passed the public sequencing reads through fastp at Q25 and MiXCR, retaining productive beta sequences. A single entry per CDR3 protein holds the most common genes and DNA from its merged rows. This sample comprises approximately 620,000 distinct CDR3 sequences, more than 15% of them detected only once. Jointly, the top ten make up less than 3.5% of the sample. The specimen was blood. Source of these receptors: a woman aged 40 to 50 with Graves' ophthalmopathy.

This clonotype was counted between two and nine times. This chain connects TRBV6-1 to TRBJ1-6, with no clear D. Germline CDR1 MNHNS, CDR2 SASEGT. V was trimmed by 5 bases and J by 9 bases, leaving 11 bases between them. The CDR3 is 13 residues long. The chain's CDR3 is CASSLSEVSPLHF. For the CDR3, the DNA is TGTGCCAGCAGTCTATCCGAGGTTTCACCCCTCCACTTT.

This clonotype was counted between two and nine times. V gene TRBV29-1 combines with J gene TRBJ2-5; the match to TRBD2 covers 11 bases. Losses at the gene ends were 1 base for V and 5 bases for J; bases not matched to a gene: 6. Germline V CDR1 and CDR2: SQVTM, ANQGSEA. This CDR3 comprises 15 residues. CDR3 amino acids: CSVEGSGGAGETQYF. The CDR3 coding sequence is TGCAGCGTTGAAGGTAGCGGGGGGGCCGGTGAGACCCAGTACTTC.

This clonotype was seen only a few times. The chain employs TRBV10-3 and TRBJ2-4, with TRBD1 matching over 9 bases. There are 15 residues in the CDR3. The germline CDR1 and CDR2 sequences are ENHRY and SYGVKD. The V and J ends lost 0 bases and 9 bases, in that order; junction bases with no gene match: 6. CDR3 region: CAISESFGTGIIQYF. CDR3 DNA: TGTGCCATCAGTGAGTCTTTCGGGACAGGGATCATTCAGTACTTC.